The text below deals with one TCR beta chain. Its antigen is currently unknown. TCRdb's copy holds only in-frame clones and misses some; the assay was immunoSEQ multiplex PCR. The table lists tens of thousands of clones, roughly four fifths of them singletons. The data were obtained in a study of T cells in narcolepsy. Study-level points and caveats: Blood of same and different patients, but not healthy controls, reportedly held recurring autoreactive clonotypes. Some memory CD4+ repertoires had no autoreactive clone sequences. Autoreactive HCRT-specific and TRIB2-specific clonotypes were marked in same-patient CSF-versus-blood CD4+ comparisons.

V gave up 1 base and J gave up 5 bases, with 6 bases separating them. The CDR3 is made up of 14 amino acids. Germline loops: CDR1 LNHDA, CDR2 SQIVND (reference sequence). Sequencing input: CD45RA- memory CD4+ T cells from PBMCs. This clonotype was sampled from a human donor with narcolepsy. The rearrangement uses TRBV19 and TRBJ1-6; D perhaps matches TRBD1 (5 bases). This CDR3 reads CASSIGQNNSPLHF. CDR3 sequence (DNA): TGTGCCAGTAGTATAGGACAGAATAATTCACCCCTCCACTTT.